Below, 27 T cell receptor beta chains from the same sample are listed, as sequenced in a study of CD8 T cells in ankylosing spondylitis. TCRdb reprocessed the 5' RACE reads with MiXCR, giving one entry per CDR3 protein. The repertoire holds 200,000 or so distinct CDR3 sequences, with 15% to 20% as singletons. The specimen sequenced was blood, either unsorted or a sorted T cell fraction (not recorded which). These receptors were obtained from a male donor aged 5 to 29 with ankylosing spondylitis or in good health (not recorded which).

V usage is TRBV27 and J usage is TRBJ2-2, with D possibly being TRBD1 (6 bases). Germline V lookup: CDR1 MNHEY, CDR2 SMNVEV (reference sequence). Trimming left V 6 bases short and J 4 bases short, with 12 bases between. The length of the CDR3 is 14 residues. In DNA, the CDR3 is TGTGCCAGCAGGCCACAGGGACCCACCGGGGAGCTGTTTTTT. Translated: CASRPQGPTGELFF.

This clonotype has ten or more counts. The genes are TRBV19 and TRBJ2-1; D may match TRBD1 or TRBD2 (6 bases each). With 1 base removed from V and 12 bases from J, the gap between germline ends came to 13 bases. Germline values: CDR1 LNHDA, CDR2 SQIVND (reference sequence). This CDR3 region has 13 residues. CDR3 in amino acids: CASSIVGGTAQFF. Written as DNA, the CDR3 is TGTGCCAGTAGTATAGTAGGGGGGACGGCGCAGTTCTTC.

This clonotype was counted between two and nine times. The chain joins TRBV11-2 to TRBJ1-2; no clear D. The CDR3 is 15 residues long. V lost 0 bases and J 0 bases, leaving 8 bases between the germline ends. The germline CDR1 and CDR2 sequences are SGHAT and FQNNGV. This chain's CDR3 is CASSLDHSPNYGYTF. CDR3 nucleotides: TGTGCCAGCAGCTTAGATCACAGCCCTAACTATGGCTACACCTTC.

This clonotype came up many times. The CDR3 loop reads CASGAVSYNEQFF. The CDR3 bases are TGTGCCAGCGGGGCGGTCTCCTACAATGAGCAGTTCTTC. This chain connects TRBV2 to TRBJ2-1, with D maybe TRBD1 (5 bases). The CDR3 contains 13 residues. Germline V gene sequence: CDR1 SNHLY, CDR2 FYNNEI. V was clipped by 8 bases and J by 0 bases, with 8 bases between them.

The sample holds many counts of this clonotype. The rearrangement uses TRBV25-1 and TRBJ2-1; 13 nucleotides match TRBD2. Germline V CDR1 and CDR2: MGHDK, SYGVNS. The ends lost 6 bases at V and 6 bases at J; junction bases unmatched: 8. The CDR3 length is 16 residues. The CDR3 DNA follows: TGTGCCAGCAGGGCCCCGGGACTAGCGGGAACCAATGAGCAGTTCTTC. This sequence encodes CASRAPGLAGTNEQFF.

J is TRBJ2-1 and V is TRBV20-1; D is possibly TRBD1 or TRBD2 (5 bases each). Looked up from germline, CDR1 is DFQATT and CDR2 is SNEGSKA (reference sequence). CDR3 length equals 13 residues. The V end was cut by 6 bases, the J end by 5 bases, with 14 bases between. The CDR3 DNA is TGCAGTGCCCGGGACCCATCTGACAATGAGCAGTTCTTC. Translating gives CSARDPSDNEQFF.

This clonotype was seen at least ten times. The chain has TRBV27 and TRBJ2-1, with D tentatively TRBD1 (6 bases). The germline CDR1 and CDR2 sequences are MNHEY and SMNVEV (reference sequence). The CDR3 spans 12 residues. Trimming took 5 bases from V and 9 from J, leaving 11 bases between them. The CDR3 DNA sequence: TGTGCCAGCAGTACCGGGACACCTGAGCAGTTCTTC. Protein: CASSTGTPEQFF.

This clonotype was observed at least ten times. The V call is TRBV12-3 or TRBV12-4, the J call TRBJ1-1; D gene uncertain. This CDR3 is 14 amino acids long. Trimming removed 2 bases at V and 3 bases at J, with 10 bases between. The CDR3 nucleotides read TGTGCCAGCAGTTTAAGGCCCTCCCACACTGAAGCTTTCTTT. Encoded protein: CASSLRPSHTEAFF.

The gene calls are TRBV4-1 and TRBJ2-1; D call uncertain. The CDR3 has 14 residues. V lost 1 base and J lost 9, with 13 bases in between. Germline values: CDR1 MGHRA, CDR2 YSYEKL. The CDR3 sequence is CASSQVMGGSEQFF. In DNA form, the CDR3 reads TGCGCCAGCAGCCAAGTAATGGGCGGCTCTGAGCAGTTCTTC.

Many counts were recorded for this clonotype. The V and J genes are TRBV12-3 or TRBV12-4 and TRBJ2-3; D is unclear. The CDR3 sequence is 17 residues long. V was trimmed by 6 bases and J by 0 bases, leaving 19 bases between them. The CDR3 protein is CASSTLAGAISTDTQYF. The CDR3 DNA follows: TGTGCCAGCAGCACGCTGGCAGGAGCCATCAGCACAGATACGCAGTATTTT.

V usage is TRBV24-1 and J usage is TRBJ2-1, with 9 bases fitting TRBD2. This CDR3 spans 19 amino acids. Germline V gene sequence: CDR1 KGHDR, CDR2 SFDVKD. Losses at the gene ends were 1 base for V and 1 base for J; bases not matched to a gene: 10. CDR3 residues: CATSDFRLAETLSYNEQFF. DNA for the CDR3: TGTGCCACCAGTGATTTCAGACTAGCGGAGACATTATCCTACAATGAGCAGTTCTTC.

This clonotype was observed many times. CDR3 bases: TGTGCCAGCAGTGAGAGGGTAGGGATGGATACGCAGTATTTT. It specifies CASSERVGMDTQYF. The chain has TRBV2 and TRBJ2-3; weak D call: TRBD2 (5 bases). Trimming pared 3 bases from V and 6 bases from J, leaving 13 bases between. This CDR3 comprises 14 residues. Germline V gene data show CDR1 as SNHLY and CDR2 as FYNNEI.

This clonotype came up many times. The chain couples TRBV6-5 to TRBJ2-1; D might be TRBD2 (7 bases). Germline CDR1 reads MNHEY; CDR2 reads SVGAGI. Deletions cut 7 bases from V and 5 bases from J, with 15 bases between. This CDR3 has 14 residues. The chain's CDR3 is CASNKGGRDNEQFF. DNA for the CDR3: TGTGCCAGCAATAAGGGGGGGAGAGACAATGAGCAGTTCTTC.

In its sample, this clonotype was seen many times. This chain connects TRBV19 to TRBJ1-2; TRBD1 matches 9 bases. Germline CDR1 LNHDA, CDR2 SQIVND (reference sequence). The CDR3 is 15 residues long. After removal of 4 bases from V and 2 bases from J, the junction contained 5 bases not matched to a gene. The chain's CDR3 is CASSTTGTGNYGYTF. CDR3 sequence (DNA): TGTGCCAGTAGTACCACCGGGACAGGGAACTATGGCTACACCTTC.

V gene TRBV29-1 combines with J gene TRBJ2-7, with 7 bases lining up with TRBD2. The germline CDR1 and CDR2 sequences are SQVTM and ANQGSEA. Trimming took 3 bases from V and 3 from J; bases not matched to a gene: 2. The CDR3 is 12 amino acids. The DNA for the CDR3 is TGCAGCGTTGAGGGGGAGGGCTACGAGCAGTACTTC. Translated, it gives CSVEGEGYEQYF.

This clonotype showed up many times. This chain connects TRBV20-1 to TRBJ2-5; a weak D match, TRBD1 (5 bases). Germline V CDR1 and CDR2: DFQATT, SNEGSKA (reference sequence). The CDR3 is 13 amino acids. The CDR3 bases are TGCAGCGGCAAAATAACAGGTGAAGAGACCCAGTACTTC. This gives the protein CSGKITGEETQYF.

This clonotype was recorded at least ten times. The chain joins TRBV14 to TRBJ1-1, with D unclear. This CDR3 has 16 amino acids. The germline gives CDR1 SGHDN, CDR2 FVKESK. V gave up 1 base and J gave up 5 bases, with 17 bases separating them. CDR3 sequence: CASSQVPPKGGTEAFF. CDR3 nucleotides: TGTGCCAGCAGCCAAGTCCCACCTAAGGGCGGGACTGAAGCTTTCTTT.

This clonotype came up many times. This chain links TRBV4-1 with TRBJ1-1; D uncertain. Germline values: CDR1 MGHRA, CDR2 YSYEKL. The CDR3 is 16 amino acids. Trimming shortened V by 1 base and J by 1 base, and 13 bases separated the two germline ends. The CDR3 loop is CASSQVGHAGNTEAFF. The CDR3 DNA sequence: TGCGCCAGCAGCCAAGTGGGTCACGCCGGGAACACTGAAGCTTTCTTT.

This clonotype was seen repeatedly, ten times or more. The genes are TRBV14 and TRBJ2-1, with a possible D match to TRBD2 (5 bases). The germline gives CDR1 SGHDN, CDR2 FVKESK. Trimming took off 8 bases at V and 3 bases at J, with 14 bases between the two ends. The CDR3 extends over 14 amino acids. The CDR3: CASGPSGLYNEQFF. The CDR3 nucleotides read TGTGCCAGCGGACCCAGCGGACTCTACAATGAGCAGTTCTTC.

This clonotype has at least ten counts. The gene calls are TRBV25-1 and TRBJ2-1, with 8 bases that match TRBD2. Germline lookup yields CDR1 MGHDK and CDR2 SYGVNS. The CDR3 covers 12 residues. The V segment lost 3 bases and the J segment 13 bases; nucleotides outside the gene matches: 5. CDR3 nucleotides: TGTGCCAGCAGTGACTGGACTAGCCGCCAGTTCTTC. Translated, it gives CASSDWTSRQFF.

This clonotype was detected many times. The rearrangement uses TRBV20-1 and TRBJ2-1; no clear D gene. The CDR3 length is 14 residues. Looked up from germline, CDR1 is DFQATT and CDR2 is SNEGSKA (reference sequence). Between the trimmed V and J ends, which lost 5 bases and 6 bases, there was a span of 17 bases. The CDR3 DNA follows: TGCAGTGCTGTCGTCGCCTCCCACGCCAATGAGCAGTTCTTC. The encoded protein is CSAVVASHANEQFF.

The V and J genes are TRBV19 and TRBJ2-3, with D possibly being TRBD1 (6 bases). Germline V lookup: CDR1 LNHDA, CDR2 SQIVND (reference sequence). Trimming took off 1 base at V and 2 bases at J, with 19 bases between the two ends. There are 18 residues in the CDR3. CDR3 loop: CASSIGRWDTEVTDTQYF. In DNA form, the CDR3 reads TGTGCCAGTAGTATAGGCCGCTGGGACACCGAGGTCACAGATACGCAGTATTTT. The whole variable domain, remainder taken from reference TRBV19 and TRBJ2-3, is DGGITQSPKYLFRKEGQNVTLSCEQNLNHDAMYWYRQDPGQGLRLIYYSQIVNDFQKGDIAEGYSVSREKKESFPLTVTSAQKNPTAFYLCASSIGRWDTEVTDTQYFGPGTRLTVL.

This clonotype was observed many times. The genes are TRBV7-2 and TRBJ2-1; 9 bases agree with TRBD2. The V and J ends lost 3 bases and 6 bases, in that order; junction bases with no gene match: 6. Looked up from germline, CDR1 is SGHTA and CDR2 is FQGNSA. This CDR3 spans 15 amino acids. CDR3 protein: CASSFRLAVTNEQFF. The CDR3 region has the DNA TGTGCCAGCAGCTTTAGACTAGCGGTAACCAATGAGCAGTTCTTC.

Ten or more counts support this clonotype. The chain is built from TRBV6-6 and TRBJ2-1; D is uncertain. Trimming stripped 4 bases from V and 4 bases from J, with 17 bases between. From germline, CDR1 is MNHNY and CDR2 SVGAGI (reference sequence). The CDR3 length is 16 residues. CDR3 protein: CASSSPAERPYNEQFF. As DNA, the CDR3 is TGTGCCAGCAGTTCCCCCGCGGAGAGGCCATACAATGAGCAGTTCTTC.

Many counts were recorded for this clonotype. V is TRBV6-2 or TRBV6-3 and J is TRBJ1-1; D uncertain. The CDR3 consists of 13 residues. Between the trimmed V and J ends, which lost 6 bases and 0 bases, there was a span of 8 bases. Per the germline V gene, CDR1 is MNHEY and CDR2 is SVGEGT. CDR3 in amino acids: CASRSYMNTEAFF. The CDR3 DNA reads TGTGCCAGCAGAAGTTACATGAACACTGAAGCTTTCTTT.

This clonotype was observed at least ten times. This chain joins TRBV2 and TRBJ2-1, with 10 bases that match TRBD2. The ends lost 3 bases at V and 10 bases at J; junction bases unmatched: 3. Germline V gene data show CDR1 as SNHLY and CDR2 as FYNNEI. The CDR3 has 13 amino acids. CDR3 loop: CASSEQGLAEQFF. Here the CDR3 DNA reads TGTGCCAGCAGTGAGCAGGGACTAGCGGAGCAGTTCTTC.

In its sample, this clonotype was seen once. The chain joins TRBV4-3 to TRBJ2-1; 10 bases fit TRBD2. The germline V gene encodes CDR1 LGHNA and CDR2 YSLEER. This CDR3 has 16 residues. Germline trimming cut 7 bases from V and 5 bases from J; bases unmatched to any gene: 11. DNA for the CDR3: TGCGCCAGCAAAGCAATAGCGGGAGGAAGCCACAATGAGCAGTTCTTC. Its protein is CASKAIAGGSHNEQFF.